The 13 T cell receptor beta chains below come from one sample, sequenced in a study of CD8 T cells in ankylosing spondylitis. TCRdb analysed the 5' RACE reads with MiXCR anew, one entry per CDR3 protein. The sample lists around 130,000 distinct CDR3 sequences, roughly 7.3% occurring once. The sample comprised blood, either unsorted or a sorted T cell fraction (not recorded which). The source of these receptors is a male donor with ankylosing spondylitis or in good health (not recorded which).

This clonotype was picked up many times. The rearrangement links TRBV20-1 to TRBJ2-7; TRBD1 might be the D (6 bases). V lost 0 bases and J 4 bases, leaving 10 bases between the germline ends. The CDR3 totals 13 residues. In germline, CDR1 is DFQATT, CDR2 SNEGSKA (reference sequence). In nucleotides, the CDR3 is TGCAGTGCTAGAGACCCAGGGGATTACGAGCAGTACTTC. Translating it yields CSARDPGDYEQYF.

A note on this clonotype: A read error may produce the germline difference seen at one junction end. The J gene is TRBJ2-6, the V gene TRBV3-1; D is unresolved. Looked up from germline, CDR1 is LGHDT and CDR2 is YNNKEL (reference sequence). There are 15 residues in the CDR3. The DNA of the CDR3 is TGTGCCACCAGCCAAGAGGTCTCTGGGGCCAACGTCCTGACTTTC. Amino acids: CATSQEVSGANVLTF.

This clonotype was observed many times. The genes are TRBV7-9 and TRBJ1-4, with D possibly being TRBD1 (5 bases). The V end lost 3 bases, the J end lost 8 bases, and 22 bases lay between the germline ends. Germline values: CDR1 SEHNR, CDR2 FQNEAQ (reference sequence). This CDR3 region has 17 residues. CDR3: CASSFRGTHRVEEKLFF. For the CDR3, the DNA is TGTGCCAGCAGCTTCCGAGGGACTCACCGGGTAGAGGAAAAACTGTTTTTT.

This clonotype showed up just a few times. This chain connects TRBV4-2 to TRBJ2-3, with a possible D match to TRBD2 (6 bases). Between the trimmed V and J ends, which lost 5 bases and 10 bases, there was a span of 22 bases. CDR3 length: 15 amino acids. Germline CDR1 and CDR2: LGHNA and YNFKEQ. CDR3 sequence: CASSLAPSVSDAQYF. The DNA for the CDR3 is TGTGCCAGCAGCTTAGCCCCTAGCGTGTCAGACGCGCAGTATTTT.

This clonotype was observed many times. The V gene is TRBV6-6, the J gene TRBJ1-4; unclear D gene. V was shortened by 1 base and J by 8 bases, with 5 bases between the two germline ends. Per germline, CDR1 MNHNY and CDR2 SVGAGI (reference sequence). The CDR3 totals 12 residues. CDR3 DNA sequence: TGTGCCAGCAGTTACTTCGGGGAAAAACTGTTTTTT. It is translated as CASSYFGEKLFF.

Ten or more counts support this clonotype. The gene calls are TRBV2 and TRBJ1-2, with unresolved D. The CDR3 runs to 14 residues. With 3 bases removed from V and 0 bases from J, the gap between germline ends came to 8 bases. Germline V gene data show CDR1 as SNHLY and CDR2 as FYNNEI. The CDR3 coding sequence is TGTGCCAGCAGTGACGCGACATCTAACTATGGCTACACCTTC. Protein sequence: CASSDATSNYGYTF.

This clonotype was observed at least ten times. The chain recombines TRBV7-2 with TRBJ1-4, with D perhaps TRBD1 (5 bases). Germline values: CDR1 SGHTA, CDR2 FQGNSA. The CDR3 has 14 amino acids. Trimming took off 6 bases at V and 3 bases at J, with 11 bases between the two ends. The CDR3 region has the DNA TGTGCCAGCAGTACTCAGGGATCTAATGAAAAACTGTTTTTT. It specifies CASSTQGSNEKLFF.

The sample holds one count of this clonotype. The gene calls are TRBV7-9 and TRBJ2-4; tentatively, D is TRBD1 (5 bases). CDR1 and CDR2 from the germline V gene are SEHNR and FQNEAQ (reference sequence). The CDR3 totals 14 residues. Trimming shortened V by 6 bases and J by 7 bases, and 16 bases separated the two germline ends. The CDR3 is CASRATLGPNIQYF. CDR3 DNA sequence: TGTGCCAGCAGGGCCACGCTGGGGCCCAACATTCAGTACTTC.

This rearrangement joins TRBV5-1 to TRBJ1-4; 7 bases match TRBD1. The CDR3 is 16 residues long. Looked up from germline, CDR1 is SGHRS and CDR2 is YFSETQ. V lost 4 bases, J lost 3 bases, and 9 bases stayed unmatched. The CDR3 spells CASSRDSSLANEKLFF. CDR3 DNA: TGCGCCAGCAGCCGGGACAGCTCCCTCGCTAATGAAAAACTGTTTTTT.

This clonotype was found many times. The junction and the germline gene differ at one end; a read error may be behind it. The rearrangement links TRBV7-7 to TRBJ2-5; the D is unclear. Looked up from germline, CDR1 is SSHAT and CDR2 is FNYEAQ (reference sequence). This CDR3 spans 15 amino acids. CDR3 residues: CASSLGRQFQETQYF. CDR3 bases: TGTGCTAGCAGCTTAGGTCGTCAGTTTCAAGAGACCCAGTACTTC.

This clonotype was seen at least ten times. The rearrangement uses TRBV5-1 and TRBJ1-2, with D maybe TRBD1 (5 bases). Trimming took off 3 bases at V and 1 base at J, with 10 bases between the two ends. Germline V gene lookup returns CDR1 SGHRS and CDR2 YFSETQ. CDR3 length equals 14 residues. In DNA, the CDR3 is TGCGCCAGCAGCTGGGACCCTTTTAACTATGGCTACACCTTC. Protein sequence: CASSWDPFNYGYTF.

At least ten counts were recorded for this clonotype. This CDR3 is CASSAQNQETQYF. The CDR3 nucleotides are TGTGCCAGCAGTGCACAGAACCAAGAGACCCAGTACTTC. V and J are TRBV2 and TRBJ2-5; D remains ambiguous. Germline V gene lookup returns CDR1 SNHLY and CDR2 FYNNEI. V lost 4 bases and J 0 bases, leaving 6 bases between the germline ends. This CDR3 is 13 amino acids long.

This clonotype occurred many times. CDR3 region: CASSRTSGENEQFF. DNA of the CDR3: TGCGCCAGCAGCCGAACTAGCGGGGAAAATGAGCAGTTCTTC. The chain uses TRBV5-1 and TRBJ2-1; the match to TRBD2 covers 10 bases. From germline, CDR1 is SGHRS and CDR2 YFSETQ. The CDR3 consists of 14 residues. The ends lost 4 bases at V and 7 bases at J; junction bases unmatched: 5.